This T cell receptor beta chain was identified in a study of blood T cells in healthy people across ages. For the second PCR, which ran for roughly 6 to 12 cycles, a sample-barcoded 5' primer and a J-beta primer mix were used. From the 5' RACE reads, TCRdb called clonotypes with MiXCR, one entry per CDR3 protein. The sample comprises about 1.4 million distinct CDR3 sequences, roughly 59% of which are singletons, and 6.5% to 8.5% rests with the top ten. Germline V lookup: CDR1 SGHTA, CDR2 FQGNSA. The CDR3 has 16 residues. Trimming took off 4 bases at V and 0 bases at J, with 16 bases between the two ends.

The V gene is TRBV7-2, the J gene TRBJ2-7, with unresolved D. The receptor's source is a man aged 18-30 years in good health. Sequencing input: blood. As DNA, the CDR3 is TGTGCCAGCAGCTACCTACACCGGACCACCTCCTACGAGCAGTACTTC. Its translation: CASSYLHRTTSYEQYF.